This record looks at one TCR beta chain sequence and its context. V lost 4 bases, J lost 0 bases, and 12 bases lay in between. CDR1 is SGHRS and CDR2 is YFSETQ in the germline V gene. The CDR3 consists of 15 residues. The sample originates from a study of blood T cell repertoires in COVID-19. Sequenced by immunoSEQ multiplex PCR; TCRdb stores in-frame clones only, minus some. This table holds 650,000 to 800,000 clones, 80% to 90% found once. This TCR came from a woman between 18 and 29 years old with acute or convalescent COVID-19. Sequencing was done on a sample of peripheral blood. The chain is built from TRBV5-1 and TRBJ2-3; TRBD1 might be the D (5 bases). CDR3 nucleotides: TGCGCCAGCAGCAAAGGACAAATTAGCACAGATACGCAGTATTTT. It translates to CASSKGQISTDTQYF.